This paragraph covers one T cell receptor (beta chain) sequence. The sample originates from a study of blood T cell repertoires in COVID-19. Study information: Italy, Spain and the United States were the sources of the convalescent and acute COVID-19 samples. Sources were T cells, B-cell-depleted T cells, or PBMCs; the material itself was cDNA or gDNA.

Original methodology: Estimation of nucleated cell counts was performed using reference gene primer amplification. Using immunoSEQ multiplex PCR, the repertoire was profiled, and TCRdb retains in-frame clones only, with some absent. D and trimming were read from the DNA, whereas the V and J calls and clone size are those reported in that table. The sample includes 150,000 or so clones, about three quarters seen only once; the top ten take about 8.4%. Trimming took off 2 bases at V and 2 bases at J, with 10 bases between the two ends. The CDR3 is 15 residues long. Germline values: CDR1 SGHTA, CDR2 FQGTGA.

The chain couples TRBV7-3 to TRBJ2-1; D possibly corresponds to TRBD2 (6 bases). Specimen: peripheral blood. The clonotype originates from a woman aged 45-60 years with active or convalescent COVID-19. Here the CDR3 reads CASSLVGGTYNEQFF. The CDR3 coding sequence is TGTGCCAGCAGCTTAGTAGGCGGGACCTACAATGAGCAGTTCTTC.